This T cell receptor (beta chain) was obtained from a study of control samples from healthy donors and cancer patients. Here immunoSEQ multiplex PCR was the method, and the copy in TCRdb shows in-frame clones only, minus some. The table shows about 130,000 clones, with approximately 94% occurring only once. This TCR derives from a man aged 25-40 years in good health. The specimen sequenced was blood.

The CDR3 here is CASSQELAGGYNEQFF. The CDR3 DNA reads TGTGCCAGCAGCCAAGAACTAGCGGGGGGCTACAATGAGCAGTTCTTC. This sequence joins TRBV3-1 (or the pseudogene TRBV3-2) and TRBJ2-1, with 12 positions matching TRBD2. The CDR3 is 16 amino acids. The J segment lost 3 bases and the V segment lost 0 bases, leaving 0 bases of the junction unmatched. The germline V gene has CDR1 LGHDT and CDR2 YNNKEL (reference sequence).